Each of the 12 T cell receptor beta chains below was sequenced from the same sample in a study of PD-1 blockade in classical Hodgkin lymphoma. As to time point: cycle 4 day 1 (C4D1), after five to seven weeks of nivolumab. Following autologous stem cell transplantation, relapse occurred in every patient, and exposure to brentuximab vedotin varied. Assay: immunoSEQ multiplex PCR; the TCRdb copy retains only in-frame clones and omits some. The sample gives tens of thousands of clones, around four fifths of which show up once; approximately 12% is in the top ten. The sequences come from peripheral blood mononuclear cells (PBMCs), collected before the fourth cycle of nivolumab. These receptors were taken from a human donor with classical Hodgkin lymphoma.

This clone turned up a few times. The chain carries TRBV10-3 and TRBJ1-5; possible D gene TRBD1, 5 bases. This CDR3 spans 18 amino acids. Deletions cut 3 bases from V and 0 bases from J, with 18 bases between. The germline V gene encodes CDR1 ENHRY and CDR2 SYGVKD. As DNA, the CDR3 is TGTGCCATCAGTGATAGGTGGCAGGGAATATATAGCAATCAGCCCCAGCATTTT. Translated: CAISDRWQGIYSNQPQHF.

CDR3 sequence: CASSYVKGLDEQFF. The CDR3 nucleotides are TGTGCCAGCAGTTACGTAAAAGGGTTGGATGAGCAGTTCTTC. This chain links TRBV6-5 with TRBJ2-1; D uncertain. V lost 2 bases, J lost 8 bases, and 13 bases lay in between. Germline CDR1 is MNHEY and CDR2 is SVGAGI. The CDR3 covers 14 residues.

The J gene is TRBJ1-2, the V gene TRBV5-4, with 9 bases aligning to TRBD1. The germline CDR1 and CDR2 sequences are SGHNT and YYREEE (reference sequence). This CDR3 spans 15 amino acids. The J segment lost 8 bases and the V segment lost 0 bases, leaving 8 bases of the junction unmatched. The CDR3 bases are TGTGCCAGCAGCTTGGCCGAGGGACAGGGTGGCGGCTACACCTTC. Translation gives CASSLAEGQGGGYTF. Using reference TRBV5-4 and TRBJ1-2 for the parts outside the CDR3, the full variable domain is ETGVTQSPTHLIKTRGQQVTLRCSSQSGHNTVSWYQQALGQGPQFIFQYYREEENGRGNFPPRFSGLQFPNYSSELNVNALELDDSALYLCASSLAEGQGGGYTFGSGTRLTVV.

The CDR3 DNA follows: TGTGCCAGCAGGGGGACTAGCGGGACTAATACGCAGTATTTT. Its protein product is CASRGTSGTNTQYF. The V and J genes are TRBV28 and TRBJ2-3; TRBD2 aligns across 13 bases. Germline-derived CDR1 and CDR2 are MDHEN and SYDVKM. This CDR3 is built from 14 residues. J gave up 7 bases and V 6 bases, and 4 bases lay outside the gene matches.

This CDR3 reads CASSLAPATEAFF. The CDR3, as DNA: TGTGCCAGCAGCTTAGCCCCGGCCACTGAAGCTTTCTTT. The J gene is TRBJ1-1, the V gene TRBV11-3; D not resolved. Trimming took off 1 base at V and 4 bases at J, with 7 bases between the two ends. The CDR3 covers 13 residues. CDR1 is SGHNT and CDR2 is YENEEA in the germline V gene.

V and J are TRBV11-2 and TRBJ2-1; tentatively, D is TRBD2 (5 bases). The CDR3 covers 15 residues. V was trimmed by 1 base and J by 2 bases, leaving 9 bases between them. Looked up from germline, CDR1 is SGHAT and CDR2 is FQNNGV. The CDR3 coding sequence is TGTGCCAGCAGCTTAGGTAGCGCGGCCTACAATGAGCAGTTCTTC. It encodes CASSLGSAAYNEQFF.

As regards this clone: The same CDR3 is also encoded by other DNA sequences in this sample. This chain connects TRBV28 to TRBJ1-2; maybe TRBD1 (6 bases). The CDR3 has 13 residues. Germline lookup yields CDR1 MDHEN and CDR2 SYDVKM. Trimming removed 6 bases from V and 2 bases from J, with 10 bases in between. Here the CDR3 DNA reads TGTGCCAGCAGGCCGCAGGGGAACTATGGCTACACCTTC. Its protein product is CASRPQGNYGYTF.

The rearrangement joins TRBV4-2 to TRBJ1-1; D gene uncertain. The CDR3 spans 14 residues. The V gene lost 1 base and the J gene lost 8 bases, with 14 bases spanning the gap. Germline CDR1 is LGHNA and CDR2 is YNFKEQ. Here the CDR3 DNA reads TGTGCCAGCAGCCAAGGCTCATCGGCAGGCGAAGCTTTCTTT. It encodes CASSQGSSAGEAFF.

The CDR3 protein is CASVNSGGTYEQYF. The DNA for the CDR3 is TGTGCCAGCGTAAATAGTGGCGGGACCTACGAGCAGTACTTC. The rearrangement joins TRBV7-9 to TRBJ2-7; possible D gene TRBD2, 6 bases. Germline CDR1 reads SEHNR; CDR2 reads FQNEAQ (reference sequence). Trimming shortened V by 8 bases and J by 2 bases, and 16 bases separated the two germline ends. The CDR3 spans 14 residues.

The chain employs TRBV2 and TRBJ2-3; the match to TRBD2 covers 8 bases. This CDR3 spans 15 amino acids. After removal of 8 bases from V and 4 bases from J, the junction contained 11 bases not matched to a gene. The germline V gene has CDR1 SNHLY and CDR2 FYNNEI. In DNA, the CDR3 is TGTGCCAGCCAGGTCGGGAGGGCCTTCGCAGATACGCAGTATTTT. Its translation: CASQVGRAFADTQYF.

This chain uses TRBV7-8 with TRBJ2-1, with unresolved D. The CDR3 is 16 amino acids. CDR1 is SGHVS and CDR2 is FQNEAQ in the germline V gene. Trimming pared 3 bases from V and 0 bases from J, leaving 12 bases between. The CDR3 nucleotides are TGTGCCAGCAGCTTCGGGCCTATTAGCTCCTACAATGAGCAGTTCTTC. Translated, it gives CASSFGPISSYNEQFF.

This sequence joins TRBV7-8 and TRBJ2-1; 9 bases match TRBD2. Germline loops: CDR1 SGHVS, CDR2 FQNEAQ. This CDR3 is 15 amino acids long. Unmatched junction bases numbered 6, after V lost 4 bases and J lost 5 bases. This CDR3 reads CASSSSGRFDNEQFF. CDR3 sequence (DNA): TGTGCCAGCAGCTCGAGCGGGAGGTTCGACAATGAGCAGTTCTTC.